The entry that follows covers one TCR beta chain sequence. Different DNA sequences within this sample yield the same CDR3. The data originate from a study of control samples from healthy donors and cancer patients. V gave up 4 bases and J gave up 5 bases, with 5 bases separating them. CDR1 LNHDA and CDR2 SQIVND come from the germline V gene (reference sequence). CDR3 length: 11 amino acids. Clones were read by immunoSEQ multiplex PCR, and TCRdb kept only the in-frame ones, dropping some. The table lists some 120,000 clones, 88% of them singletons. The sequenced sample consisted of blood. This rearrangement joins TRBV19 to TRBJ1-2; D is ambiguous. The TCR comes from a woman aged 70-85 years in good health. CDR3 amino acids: CASSNFYGYTF. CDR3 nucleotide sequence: TGTGCCAGTAGTAACTTTTATGGCTACACCTTC.